This T cell receptor (beta chain) was sequenced for a study of T-cell reconstitution after alpha-beta-depleted transplantation in children. This clonotype was detected a few times. Molecular barcoding with unique molecular identifiers was used for the TCRbeta library. TCRdb independently ran MiXCR on the PCR reads; one entry per CDR3 protein. This table has about 400,000 distinct CDR3 sequences, about 20% appearing once. The CDR3 runs 14 residues. Germline V gives CDR1 SGHKS, CDR2 YYEKEE (reference sequence). The J segment lost 3 bases and the V segment lost 2 bases, leaving 5 bases of the junction unmatched.

The material was PBMCs from the stem cell graft donor, obtained from the stem cell graft. This TCR came from a human donor who donated a stem cell graft to a child with acute myeloid leukemia. The V and J genes are TRBV5-5 and TRBJ2-7; 7 nucleotides align to TRBD2. The CDR3 sequence is CASSLLGTNYEQYF. The DNA of the CDR3 is TGTGCCAGCAGCTTACTGGGGACTAACTACGAGCAGTACTTC.